The 4 T cell receptor beta chains below were found in one sample sequenced in a study of blood T cell repertoires in COVID-19. Here immunoSEQ multiplex PCR was the method, and the copy in TCRdb shows in-frame clones only, minus some. The table lists fewer than 85,000 clones, roughly four fifths of them singletons. Sequenced material: peripheral blood. Receptors originate from a man between 65 and 85 years old with COVID-19, enrolled during active disease.

The chain combines TRBV9 with TRBJ2-2, with D possibly being TRBD1 (5 bases). Looked up from germline, CDR1 is SGDLS and CDR2 is YYNGEE. This CDR3 comprises 13 residues. Trimming shortened V by 3 bases and J by 5 bases, and 8 bases separated the two germline ends. The CDR3 sequence is CASSGGPTGELFF. CDR3 nucleotide sequence: TGTGCCAGCAGCGGGGGCCCAACCGGGGAGCTGTTTTTT. Full variable domain (outside the CDR3, taken from reference TRBV9 and TRBJ2-2): DSGVTQTPKHLITATGQRVTLRCSPRSGDLSVYWYQQSLDQGLQFLIQYYNGEERAKGNILERFSAQQFPDLHSELNLSSLELGDSALYFCASSGGPTGELFFGEGSRLTVL.

The CDR3 region has the DNA TGTGCCAGCTCACTACAGGGTACTAAAACTGATTCCTACGAGCAGTACTTC. This translates into CASSLQGTKTDSYEQYF. V gene TRBV18 combines with J gene TRBJ2-7, with D perhaps matching TRBD1 (6 bases). V was clipped by 4 bases and J by 1 base, with 20 bases between them. The germline gives CDR1 KGHSH, CDR2 LQKENI. CDR3 length: 17 residues.

The V call is TRBV27, the J call TRBJ2-1; TRBD1 matches at 7 bases. CDR3 length equals 16 residues. The junction had 7 bases not matched to a gene; V was cut back by 4 bases and J by 1 base. Germline V lookup: CDR1 MNHEY, CDR2 SMNVEV (reference sequence). CDR3 nucleotide sequence: TGTGCCAGCAGTTCGACAGGGTTTGGGTCCTACAATGAGCAGTTCTTC. This gives the protein CASSSTGFGSYNEQFF.

The rearrangement links TRBV5-6 to TRBJ1-2; TRBD1 matches 7 bases. CDR1 SGHDT and CDR2 YYEEEE come from the germline V gene. This CDR3 spans 18 amino acids. V shed 0 bases and J 6 bases; nucleotides not matched to a gene: 17. DNA of the CDR3: TGTGCCAGCAGCTTGGTAGCTACAGGGGTCCTGTGGATTGATGGCTACACCTTC. Its protein is CASSLVATGVLWIDGYTF.